This entry lists 32 T cell receptor beta chains sequenced from one sample in a study of blood T cell repertoires in COVID-19. Sequenced by immunoSEQ multiplex PCR; TCRdb stores in-frame clones only, minus some. The sample shows nearly 350,000 clones, less than 90% of them seen only once. Specimen: PBMCs or T cells enriched from blood (not recorded which). These receptors were collected from a woman younger than 45 who had recovered from COVID-19.

The chain has TRBV19 and TRBJ1-2; D is perhaps TRBD1 (6 bases). Germline CDR1 is LNHDA and CDR2 is SQIVND (reference sequence). V was cut by 3 bases and J by 4 bases, with 12 bases left in between. The length of the CDR3 is 14 residues. CDR3 bases: TGTGCCAGTAGTATCTTGGGGGCCGCCTATGGCTACACCTTC. Its translation: CASSILGAAYGYTF.

This clone has just one count. The chain joins TRBV27 to TRBJ2-1; 9 positions agree with TRBD2. Trimming removed 1 base from V and 6 bases from J; junction bases left unmatched: 4. Germline V gene data show CDR1 as MNHEY and CDR2 as SMNVEV (reference sequence). This CDR3 is 15 amino acids long. This chain's CDR3 is CASSLLLAGINEQFF. Written as DNA, the CDR3 is TGTGCCAGCAGTTTATTGCTAGCGGGGATCAATGAGCAGTTCTTC.

The V gene is TRBV10-3, the J gene TRBJ2-5, with D maybe TRBD2 (5 bases). Germline V lookup: CDR1 ENHRY, CDR2 SYGVKD. Trimming removed 4 bases at V and 1 base at J, with 7 bases between. The CDR3 consists of 13 residues. In DNA form, the CDR3 reads TGTGCCATCAGTGGAGGGATCCAAGAGACCCAGTACTTC. Translating gives CAISGGIQETQYF.

The CDR3 DNA reads as TGTGCCAGCAGCCAGGCGACAGGGGTCTATGGCTACACCTTC. Protein product: CASSQATGVYGYTF. The chain joins TRBV3-1 (or the pseudogene TRBV3-2) to TRBJ1-2; TRBD1 aligns across 8 bases. Germline V gene data show CDR1 as LGHDT and CDR2 as YNNKEL (reference sequence). There are 14 residues in the CDR3. The V gene end was trimmed by 3 bases and the J gene end by 4 bases; junction bases not matched to a gene: 4.

The rearrangement uses TRBV7-2 and TRBJ2-5; TRBD2 matches 15 bases. The length of the CDR3 is 15 residues. Germline CDR1 is SGHTA and CDR2 is FQGNSA. V gave up 4 bases and J gave up 5 bases; unmatched junction bases: 2. DNA for the CDR3: TGTGCCAGCAGCTGGACTAGCGGGGGGGCGGAGACCCAGTACTTC. This encodes CASSWTSGGAETQYF.

CDR3 amino acids: CASSYGRTKGYTF. CDR3 sequence (DNA): TGTGCCAGCAGCTATGGACGGACTAAGGGCTACACCTTC. The rearrangement uses TRBV2 and TRBJ1-2; D gene ambiguous. CDR3 length: 13 residues. Germline-derived CDR1 and CDR2 are SNHLY and FYNNEI. V dropped 6 bases and J dropped 8 bases, with 16 bases sitting between them.

The chain has TRBV5-1 and TRBJ1-6; 8 nucleotides align to TRBD1. The CDR3 totals 14 residues. V lost 4 bases, J lost 7 bases, and 4 bases stayed unmatched. Germline V gives CDR1 SGHRS, CDR2 YFSETQ. CDR3 in amino acids: CASSASGGNSPLHF. The CDR3 DNA reads as TGCGCCAGCAGCGCCTCAGGGGGCAATTCACCCCTCCACTTT.

This chain links TRBV30 with TRBJ1-2, with a tentative D call TRBD1 (5 bases). Germline V gene lookup returns CDR1 GTSNPN and CDR2 SVGIG (reference sequence). The V gene lost 2 bases and the J gene lost 7 bases, with 17 bases spanning the gap. The CDR3 is 14 residues long. In DNA, the CDR3 is TGTGCCTGGAGTCTCTCGGGGAGGGGATCTGGCTACACCTTC. Protein sequence: CAWSLSGRGSGYTF.

This chain links TRBV28 with TRBJ2-1; 8 nucleotides align to TRBD2. Germline values: CDR1 MDHEN, CDR2 SYDVKM. The CDR3 length is 15 residues. The J segment lost 3 bases and the V segment lost 10 bases, leaving 11 bases of the junction unmatched. The CDR3 reads CATHVGGANYNEQFF. The CDR3 DNA is TGTGCCACCCACGTCGGGGGGGCAAACTACAATGAGCAGTTCTTC.

The chain uses TRBV5-8 and TRBJ2-3; weak D call: TRBD1 (5 bases). The CDR3 consists of 14 residues. CDR1 is SGHTS, CDR2 YDEGEE, per germline. The V gene lost 7 bases and the J gene lost 3 bases, with 15 bases spanning the gap. The chain's CDR3 is CASGLRGATDTQYF. CDR3 in DNA: TGTGCCAGCGGCCTCCGTGGGGCAACAGATACGCAGTATTTT.

J is TRBJ2-3 and V is TRBV28; 9 bases match TRBD2. CDR3 length equals 16 residues. Trimming removed 5 bases from V and 3 bases from J; junction bases left unmatched: 9. CDR1 and CDR2 from the germline V gene are MDHEN and SYDVKM. The CDR3 region has the DNA TGTGCCAGCAGTCCCGGGACTAGCAGTTGGACAGATACGCAGTATTTT. The encoded protein is CASSPGTSSWTDTQYF.

V gene TRBV19 combines with J gene TRBJ2-1; maybe TRBD2 (7 bases). Trimming took off 7 bases at V and 2 bases at J, with 12 bases between the two ends. Germline V CDR1 and CDR2: LNHDA, SQIVND (reference sequence). CDR3 length equals 14 residues. The CDR3 reads CASKVRGPYNEQFF. CDR3 DNA sequence: TGTGCCAGTAAGGTGCGGGGGCCCTACAATGAGCAGTTCTTC.

The genes are TRBV27 and TRBJ2-7; 9 bases map to TRBD1. V dropped 7 bases and J dropped 6; count of bases not matched to a gene: 13. The CDR3 runs to 15 residues. In germline, CDR1 is MNHEY, CDR2 SMNVEV (reference sequence). CDR3 loop: CASKLSGTGQGEQYF. CDR3 sequence (DNA): TGTGCCAGCAAGCTATCCGGGACAGGGCAAGGCGAGCAGTACTTC.

The chain recombines TRBV19 with TRBJ2-2, with 8 bases identical to TRBD2. V lost 5 bases to trimming and J lost 6 bases; unmatched junction nucleotides: 8. This CDR3 has 15 amino acids. The V gene's germline CDR1 is LNHDA and CDR2 SQIVND (reference sequence). CDR3 DNA sequence: TGTGCCAGTAGTCCCAGGACGGGGGGGTCCGGGGAGCTGTTTTTT. Its translation: CASSPRTGGSGELFF. Together with reference TRBV19 and TRBJ2-2, the CDR3 gives the full variable domain: DGGITQSPKYLFRKEGQNVTLSCEQNLNHDAMYWYRQDPGQGLRLIYYSQIVNDFQKGDIAEGYSVSREKKESFPLTVTSAQKNPTAFYLCASSPRTGGSGELFFGEGSRLTVL.

This chain connects TRBV28 to TRBJ2-5; no firm D call. Germline V gene sequence: CDR1 MDHEN, CDR2 SYDVKM. Trimming stripped 8 bases from V and 2 bases from J, with 21 bases between. CDR3 length equals 16 residues. The CDR3 DNA reads as TGTGCCAGCCGTCGGAGCTCTGAATTAGTTCAAGAGACCCAGTACTTC. Protein: CASRRSSELVQETQYF. The variable domain in full, completed from reference TRBV28 and TRBJ2-5, reads DVKVTQSSRYLVKRTGEKVFLECVQDMDHENMFWYRQDPGLGLRLIYFSYDVKMKEKGDIPEGYSVSREKKERFSLILESASTNQTSMYLCASRRSSELVQETQYFGPGTRLLVL.

The chain joins TRBV28 to TRBJ1-5; D perhaps matches TRBD1 (6 bases). Germline V gene sequence: CDR1 MDHEN, CDR2 SYDVKM. V was trimmed by 7 bases and J by 0 bases, leaving 22 bases between them. The CDR3 is made up of 18 amino acids. CDR3 residues: CASNRYRGQSYSNQPQHF. DNA of the CDR3: TGTGCCAGCAACCGATATCGCGGACAGAGCTATAGCAATCAGCCCCAGCATTTT.

The chain recombines TRBV3-1 (or the pseudogene TRBV3-2) with TRBJ1-1; TRBD1 might be the D (5 bases). The length of the CDR3 is 16 residues. With 5 bases removed from V and 0 bases from J, the gap between germline ends came to 16 bases. From germline, CDR1 is LGHDT and CDR2 YNNKEL (reference sequence). This CDR3 is CASSFLRRDLNTEAFF. In DNA form, the CDR3 reads TGTGCCAGCAGCTTTTTACGCAGGGACTTGAACACTGAAGCTTTCTTT.

In this sample, this clone turned up once. This chain joins TRBV5-1 and TRBJ1-2; TRBD1 might be the D (6 bases). This CDR3 has 15 amino acids. Per the germline V gene, CDR1 is SGHRS and CDR2 is YFSETQ. Between the trimmed V and J ends, which lost 4 bases and 0 bases, there was a span of 13 bases. The CDR3 sequence: CASSPDRQANYGYTF. CDR3 nucleotide sequence: TGCGCCAGCAGCCCGGACAGACAAGCTAACTATGGCTACACCTTC.

This chain links TRBV9 with TRBJ1-2; D is unresolved. The length of the CDR3 is 15 residues. Trimming removed 3 bases from V and 8 bases from J, with 20 bases in between. Per germline, CDR1 SGDLS and CDR2 YYNGEE. CDR3 sequence reads: CASSATIDGEMGYTF. CDR3 nucleotide sequence: TGTGCCAGCAGCGCAACTATAGACGGAGAAATGGGCTACACCTTC.

The V gene is TRBV6-5, the J gene TRBJ1-2; D may be TRBD1 (6 bases). This CDR3 contains 14 residues. The germline V gene has CDR1 MNHEY and CDR2 SVGAGI. V was pared by 2 bases and J by 2 bases, with 9 bases between. The CDR3 DNA is TGTGCCAGCAGTTACGTGGGACAAAACTATGGCTACACCTTC. This translates into CASSYVGQNYGYTF.

This clone was observed a handful of times. The chain employs TRBV30 and TRBJ2-7; TRBD2 might be the D (5 bases). V dropped 0 bases and J dropped 6 bases, with 9 bases sitting between them. The CDR3 contains 12 residues. Germline-derived CDR1 and CDR2 are GTSNPN and SVGIG (reference sequence). The CDR3 DNA reads TGTGCCTGGAGTGTGGTAGGACTCGAGCAGTACTTC. It codes for CAWSVVGLEQYF.

This clone has ten or more counts. The CDR3 DNA follows: TGTGCCAGCAGTGCCAACAGGGGTGAAGATACGCAGTATTTT. Amino acid sequence: CASSANRGEDTQYF. This chain links TRBV2 with TRBJ2-3; TRBD1 agrees at 7 bases. The CDR3 length is 14 residues. V lost 4 bases, J lost 5 bases, and 6 bases stayed unmatched. Germline CDR1 is SNHLY and CDR2 is FYNNEI.

This chain links TRBV6-5 with TRBJ2-2, with unresolved D. The CDR3 is made up of 14 amino acids. Germline V gene data show CDR1 as MNHEY and CDR2 as SVGAGI. Trimming removed 6 bases at V and 3 bases at J, with 11 bases between. The DNA of the CDR3 is TGTGCCAGCAGGGGCGCCCATTACACCGGGGAGCTGTTTTTT. Protein product: CASRGAHYTGELFF.

This clone has just one count. V and J are TRBV19 and TRBJ1-2; 7 bases are a match to TRBD1. V was pared by 3 bases and J by 8 bases, with 9 bases of the junction left unmatched. The CDR3 runs to 14 residues. Germline assignment: CDR1 LNHDA and CDR2 SQIVND (reference sequence). This CDR3 reads CASSIGTAAQGYTF. The CDR3 coding sequence is TGTGCCAGTAGTATTGGGACAGCCGCTCAAGGCTACACCTTC.

This clone was detected only a few times. This rearrangement joins TRBV7-8 to TRBJ1-2, with 8 bases identical to TRBD1. The CDR3 sequence is 16 residues long. The V and J ends lost 1 base and 4 bases, in that order; junction bases with no gene match: 8. Germline V gives CDR1 SGHVS, CDR2 FQNEAQ. The CDR3 DNA reads as TGTGCCAGCAGCTTAGGGGCGGGGACAGGCATCTATGGCTACACCTTC. This translates into CASSLGAGTGIYGYTF. Combining the CDR3 with reference TRBV7-8 and TRBJ1-2 gives the whole variable domain GAGVSQSPRYKVAKRGQDVALRCDPISGHVSLFWYQQALGQGPEFLTYFQNEAQLDKSGLPSDRFFAERPEGSVSTLKIQRTQQEDSAVYLCASSLGAGTGIYGYTFGSGTRLTVV.

The chain combines TRBV4-2 with TRBJ1-2; D is possibly TRBD1 (6 bases). Per the germline V gene, CDR1 is LGHNA and CDR2 is YNFKEQ. The CDR3 runs to 14 residues. The V and J ends lost 1 base and 4 bases respectively, with 10 bases between them. The CDR3 bases are TGTGCCAGCAGCCAAGTGGACAGCCTCTATGGCTACACCTTC. Protein product: CASSQVDSLYGYTF.

This clone was found a few times. The V and J genes are TRBV2 and TRBJ1-6; 7 bases line up with TRBD1. Trimming removed 4 bases from V and 6 bases from J; junction bases left unmatched: 9. This CDR3 has 16 amino acids. Per the germline V gene, CDR1 is SNHLY and CDR2 is FYNNEI. DNA for the CDR3: TGTGCCAGCAGTGGGGGTTCGACAGGGTCTAATTCACCCCTCCACTTT. Translated: CASSGGSTGSNSPLHF.

The chain carries TRBV7-9 and TRBJ1-1, with D unresolved. CDR3 length equals 13 residues. The V end lost 1 base, the J end lost 4 bases, and 7 bases lay between the germline ends. CDR1 is SEHNR, CDR2 FQNEAQ, per germline (reference sequence). The CDR3 protein is CASSLVGSTEAFF. CDR3 bases: TGTGCCAGCAGCTTAGTTGGGAGCACTGAAGCTTTCTTT.

The rearrangement joins TRBV30 to TRBJ1-2; weak D call: TRBD1 (5 bases). The V end was cut by 1 base, the J end by 8 bases, with 17 bases between. This CDR3 contains 14 residues. The germline V gene encodes CDR1 GTSNPN and CDR2 SVGIG (reference sequence). Here the CDR3 DNA reads TGTGCCTGGAGTGGGGACCAGGGAGGATACGGCTACACCTTC. It encodes CAWSGDQGGYGYTF.

This chain connects TRBV7-8 to TRBJ1-1, with D maybe TRBD1 (6 bases). CDR1 is SGHVS and CDR2 is FQNEAQ in the germline V gene. V was clipped by 5 bases and J by 5 bases, with 15 bases between them. This CDR3 has 14 residues. The CDR3 protein is CASSPGGGLTEAFF. As DNA, the CDR3 is TGTGCCAGCAGCCCCGGGGGGGGGCTAACTGAAGCTTTCTTT.

The chain combines TRBV21-1 with TRBJ2-1; TRBD1 is taken as the D call from the table, unchecked against the DNA. TRBV21-1 is marked as a pseudogene. CDR3 size: 16 residues. DNA for the CDR3: TGTGCCAGCAGCAAAGAGGGACAGGGTACCTACAATGAGCAGTTCTTC. This encodes CASSKEGQGTYNEQFF.

The chain employs TRBV7-9 and TRBJ2-3; 7 bases are a match to TRBD1. The CDR3 totals 17 residues. Germline values: CDR1 SEHNR, CDR2 FQNEAQ (reference sequence). V gave up 5 bases and J gave up 0 bases; unmatched junction bases: 11. Written as DNA, the CDR3 is TGTGCCAGCAGCCCCTCCGGGACAGCCACTAGCACAGATACGCAGTATTTT. The encoded protein is CASSPSGTATSTDTQYF. Looking up the rest from reference TRBV7-9 and TRBJ2-3 gives the full variable domain: DTGVSQNPRHKITKRGQNVTFRCDPISEHNRLYWYRQTLGQGPEFLTYFQNEAQLEKSRLLSDRFSAERPKGSFSTLEIQRTEQGDSAMYLCASSPSGTATSTDTQYFGPGTRLTVL.